These 6 T cell receptor beta chains share one sample of origin, sequenced in a study of radiotherapy plus CTLA-4 blockade in lung cancer. The repertoire was sequenced with immunoSEQ multiplex PCR; TCRdb's copy has only in-frame clones and lacks some. The repertoire holds 30,000 or so clones, with more than 75% as singletons. This specimen was peripheral blood, taken from a patient treated with radiotherapy plus ipilimumab. The receptors here all came from a human donor with non-small cell lung cancer who had stable disease on radiotherapy plus ipilimumab.

This clone was recorded only once. This sequence joins TRBV2 and TRBJ1-2; 9 bases agree with TRBD1. V dropped 5 bases and J dropped 4; count of bases not matched to a gene: 8. Germline V CDR1 and CDR2: SNHLY, FYNNEI. There are 15 residues in the CDR3. CDR3 in DNA: TGTGCCAGCAGTTCCCCTGGACAGGGGAGCTATGGCTACACCTTC. This codes for CASSSPGQGSYGYTF.

The CDR3 protein is CASQRGPPSYEQYF. The CDR3, as DNA: TGTGCCAGCCAGAGGGGGCCGCCCTCCTACGAGCAGTACTTC. This rearrangement joins TRBV19 to TRBJ2-7, with 7 bases fitting TRBD1. Trimming took 9 bases from V and 0 from J; bases not matched to a gene: 8. Germline V gene data show CDR1 as LNHDA and CDR2 as SQIVND (reference sequence). The length of the CDR3 is 14 residues.

The chain has TRBV9 and TRBJ1-1; D perhaps matches TRBD1 (5 bases). The CDR3 is 13 residues long. CDR1 is SGDLS and CDR2 is YYNGEE in the germline V gene. Trimming pared 4 bases from V and 11 bases from J, leaving 18 bases between. The CDR3: CASSTSGAQEAFF. The CDR3 DNA is TGTGCCAGCAGCACCTCCGGGGCCCAGGAGGCTTTCTTT.

The chain has TRBV7-8 and TRBJ2-1, with 8 bases aligning to TRBD2. Looked up from germline, CDR1 is SGHVS and CDR2 is FQNEAQ. V lost 4 bases, J lost 2 bases, and 4 bases stayed unmatched. This CDR3 has 15 amino acids. This CDR3 reads CASSSTGGPYNEQFF. In nucleotides, the CDR3 is TGTGCCAGCAGCTCGACGGGGGGGCCCTACAATGAGCAGTTCTTC.

The rearrangement links TRBV18 to TRBJ1-1; D possibly corresponds to TRBD1 (5 bases). The CDR3 covers 17 residues. V gave up 3 bases and J gave up 0 bases, with 17 bases separating them. Per the germline V gene, CDR1 is KGHSH and CDR2 is LQKENI. CDR3 bases: TGTGCCAGCTCACCGAAAAGAGGGGATCTGCTGAACACTGAAGCTTTCTTT. Translated: CASSPKRGDLLNTEAFF.

V gene TRBV7-2 combines with J gene TRBJ1-5, with D hard to call. Germline V lookup: CDR1 SGHTA, CDR2 FQGNSA. This CDR3 is 14 amino acids long. With 6 bases removed from V and 1 base from J, the gap between germline ends came to 10 bases. In nucleotides, the CDR3 is TGTGCCAGCAGGAAGACATCGAGCAATCAGCCCCAGCATTTT. Translated, it gives CASRKTSSNQPQHF. Drawing the rest from reference TRBV7-2 and TRBJ1-5, the complete variable domain is GAGVSQSPSNKVTEKGKDVELRCDPISGHTALYWYRQSLGQGLEFLIYFQGNSAPDKSGLPSDRFSAERTGGSVSTLTIQRTQQEDSAVYLCASRKTSSNQPQHFGDGTRLSIL.